These 4 T cell receptor beta chains were sequenced from one sample in a study of cytomegalovirus exposure and HLA in healthy donors. Both 60 Vbeta primers and 13 Jbeta primers went into the PCR. Sequencing used immunoSEQ multiplex PCR; TCRdb keeps in-frame clones, though not all of them. Among some 91,000 clones listed, about 89% were seen once. Material: PBMCs. The receptors were gathered from a man between 25 and 39 years old in good health and CMV-seropositive.

CDR3 sequence: CASSPLLPNTGELFF. DNA for the CDR3: TGTGCCAGCAGCCCCCTTCTCCCGAACACCGGGGAGCTGTTTTTT. The chain recombines TRBV2 with TRBJ2-2; D call uncertain. The CDR3 consists of 15 residues. Germline CDR1 and CDR2: SNHLY and FYNNEI. With 6 bases removed from V and 0 bases from J, the gap between germline ends came to 11 bases.

V usage is TRBV29-1 and J usage is TRBJ2-5; D is undetermined. This CDR3 is built from 12 residues. V lost 6 bases to trimming and J lost 4 bases, with 12 bases between them. CDR1 and CDR2 from the germline V gene are SQVTM and ANQGSEA. CDR3 residues: CSVGTPPETQYF. In nucleotides, the CDR3 is TGCAGCGTCGGTACTCCCCCAGAGACCCAGTACTTC.

The V and J genes are TRBV28 and TRBJ2-1; 14 nucleotides align to TRBD2. Trimming at V came to 4 bases and at J to 6 bases, leaving 8 bases not matched to a gene. In germline, CDR1 is MDHEN, CDR2 SYDVKM. The CDR3 has 17 amino acids. CDR3 nucleotides: TGTGCCAGCAGTTCTCCCGGACTAGCGGGAGGACCCAATGAGCAGTTCTTC. Protein sequence: CASSSPGLAGGPNEQFF.

The J gene is TRBJ1-2, the V gene TRBV28; unclear D gene. The CDR3 extends over 17 amino acids. Trimming stripped 6 bases from V and 3 bases from J, with 23 bases between. In germline, CDR1 is MDHEN, CDR2 SYDVKM. CDR3 amino acids: CASSKVYFDGSDYGYTF. The CDR3 DNA is TGTGCCAGCAGCAAAGTTTATTTTGACGGGTCGGACTATGGCTACACCTTC.